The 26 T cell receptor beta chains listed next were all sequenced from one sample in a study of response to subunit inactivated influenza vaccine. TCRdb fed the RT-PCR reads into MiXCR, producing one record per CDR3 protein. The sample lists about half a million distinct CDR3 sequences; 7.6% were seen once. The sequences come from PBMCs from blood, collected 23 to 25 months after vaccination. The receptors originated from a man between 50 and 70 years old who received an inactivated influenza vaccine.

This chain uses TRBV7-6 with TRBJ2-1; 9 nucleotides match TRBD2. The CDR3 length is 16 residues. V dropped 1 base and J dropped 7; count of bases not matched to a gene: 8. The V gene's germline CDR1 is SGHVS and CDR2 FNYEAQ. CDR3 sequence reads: CASSLEISGGWNEQFF. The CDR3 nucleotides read TGTGCCAGCAGCTTAGAGATTAGCGGGGGCTGGAATGAGCAGTTCTTC.

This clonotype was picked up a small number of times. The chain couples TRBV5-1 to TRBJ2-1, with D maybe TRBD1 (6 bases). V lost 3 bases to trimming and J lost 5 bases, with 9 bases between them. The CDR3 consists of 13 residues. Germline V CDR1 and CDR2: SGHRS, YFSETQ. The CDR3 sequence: CASSSGHNNEQFF. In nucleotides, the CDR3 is TGCGCCAGCAGCTCGGGACACAACAATGAGCAGTTCTTC.

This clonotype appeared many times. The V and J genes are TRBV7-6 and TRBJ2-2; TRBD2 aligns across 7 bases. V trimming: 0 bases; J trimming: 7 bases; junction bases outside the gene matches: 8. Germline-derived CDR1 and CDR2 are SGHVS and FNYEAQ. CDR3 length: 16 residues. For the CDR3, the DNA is TGTGCCAGCAGCTTAGCGCCCAGCGGGAACGGCGGGGAGCTGTTTTTT. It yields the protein CASSLAPSGNGGELFF.

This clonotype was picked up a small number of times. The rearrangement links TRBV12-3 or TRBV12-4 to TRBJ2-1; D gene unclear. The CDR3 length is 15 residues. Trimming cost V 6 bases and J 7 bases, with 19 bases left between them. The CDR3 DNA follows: TGTGCCAGCAGGGTCGGGTCACTTTCCGGAAATGAGCAGTTCTTC. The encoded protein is CASRVGSLSGNEQFF.

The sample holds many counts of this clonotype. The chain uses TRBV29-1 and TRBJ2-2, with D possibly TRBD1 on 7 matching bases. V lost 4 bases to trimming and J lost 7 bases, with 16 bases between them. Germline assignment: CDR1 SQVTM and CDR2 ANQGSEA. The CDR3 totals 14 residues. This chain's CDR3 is CSVAGGGGNGELFF. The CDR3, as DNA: TGCAGCGTTGCAGGGGGTGGCGGGAACGGGGAGCTGTTTTTT.

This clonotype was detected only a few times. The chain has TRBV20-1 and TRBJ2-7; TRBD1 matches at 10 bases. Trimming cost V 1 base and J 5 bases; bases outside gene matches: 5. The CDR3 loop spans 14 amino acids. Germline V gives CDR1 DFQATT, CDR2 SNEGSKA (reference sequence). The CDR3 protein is CSARVAGQGNEQYF. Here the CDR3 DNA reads TGCAGTGCTAGAGTAGCGGGACAGGGGAACGAGCAGTACTTC.

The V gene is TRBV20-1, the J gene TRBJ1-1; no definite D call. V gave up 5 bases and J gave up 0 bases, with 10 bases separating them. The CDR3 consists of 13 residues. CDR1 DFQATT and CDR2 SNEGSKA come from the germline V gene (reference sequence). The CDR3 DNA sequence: TGCAGTGCTCTGAAGGGTATGAACACTGAAGCTTTCTTT. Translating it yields CSALKGMNTEAFF.

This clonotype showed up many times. CDR3 nucleotides: TGTGCCAGCACTCCCGCCCAGGACACTGAAGCTTTCTTT. The encoded protein is CASTPAQDTEAFF. The V call is TRBV6-1, the J call TRBJ1-1; D not resolved. Germline V gene data show CDR1 as MNHNS and CDR2 as SASEGT. This CDR3 has 13 residues. V was cut by 7 bases and J by 3 bases, with 12 bases left in between.

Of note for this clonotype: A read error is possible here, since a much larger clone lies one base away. The CDR3 nucleotides read TGTGCCAGCGGTTACCAAAACAATCAGCCCCAGCATTTT. This gives the protein CASGYQNNQPQHF. The chain employs TRBV6-6 and TRBJ1-5; no reliable D call. Germline V gives CDR1 MNHNY, CDR2 SVGAGI (reference sequence). The CDR3 sequence is 13 residues long.

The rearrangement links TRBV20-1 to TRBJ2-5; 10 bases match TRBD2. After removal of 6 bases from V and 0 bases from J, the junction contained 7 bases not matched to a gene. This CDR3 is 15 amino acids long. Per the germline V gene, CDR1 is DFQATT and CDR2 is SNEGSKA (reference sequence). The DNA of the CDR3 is TGCAGTGCCAAAGGACTAGCGGTAAACCAAGAGACCCAGTACTTC. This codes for CSAKGLAVNQETQYF.

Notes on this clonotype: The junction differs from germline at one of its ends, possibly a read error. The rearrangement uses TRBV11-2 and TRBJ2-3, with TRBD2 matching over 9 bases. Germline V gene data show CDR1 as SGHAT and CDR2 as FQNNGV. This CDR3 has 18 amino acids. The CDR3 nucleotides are TGTGCCAACAGCCGTGGCGCGGGGGGGTCCCACTACACAGATACGCAGTATTTT. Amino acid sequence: CANSRGAGGSHYTDTQYF.

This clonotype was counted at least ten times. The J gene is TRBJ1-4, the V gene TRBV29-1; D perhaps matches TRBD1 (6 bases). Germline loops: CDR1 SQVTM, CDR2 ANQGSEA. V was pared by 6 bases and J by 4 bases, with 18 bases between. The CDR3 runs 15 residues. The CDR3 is CSVVGDTGINEKLFF. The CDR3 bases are TGCAGCGTCGTGGGGGACACCGGAATTAATGAAAAACTGTTTTTT.

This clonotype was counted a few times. CDR3: CSGGRENSNQPQHF. The CDR3 bases are TGCAGTGGGGGGAGAGAGAATAGCAATCAGCCCCAGCATTTT. The chain couples TRBV20-1 to TRBJ1-5, with TRBD1 as a possible D gene (5 bases). CDR1 and CDR2 from the germline V gene are DFQATT and SNEGSKA (reference sequence). The CDR3 totals 14 residues. Trimming removed 7 bases from V and 0 bases from J, with 13 bases in between.

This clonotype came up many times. CDR3 sequence: CASMARQDYNEQFF. For the CDR3, the DNA is TGCGCCAGCATGGCCCGGCAGGACTACAATGAGCAGTTCTTC. The chain links TRBV5-1 to TRBJ2-1; D is uncertain. Trimming cost V 6 bases and J 3 bases, with 13 bases left between them. In germline, CDR1 is SGHRS, CDR2 YFSETQ. This CDR3 spans 14 amino acids. Combining the CDR3 with reference TRBV5-1 and TRBJ2-1 gives the whole variable domain KAGVTQTPRYLIKTRGQQVTLSCSPISGHRSVSWYQQTPGQGLQFLFEYFSETQRNKGNFPGRFSGRQFSNSRSEMNVSTLELGDSALYLCASMARQDYNEQFFGPGTRLTVL.

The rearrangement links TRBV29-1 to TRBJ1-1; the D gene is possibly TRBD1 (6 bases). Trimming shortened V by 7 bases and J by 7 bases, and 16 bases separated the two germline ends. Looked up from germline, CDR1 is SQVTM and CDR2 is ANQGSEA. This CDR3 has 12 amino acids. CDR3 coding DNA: TGCAGCGCCAAAGGACAGCGCTTTGAAGCTTTCTTT. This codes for CSAKGQRFEAFF.

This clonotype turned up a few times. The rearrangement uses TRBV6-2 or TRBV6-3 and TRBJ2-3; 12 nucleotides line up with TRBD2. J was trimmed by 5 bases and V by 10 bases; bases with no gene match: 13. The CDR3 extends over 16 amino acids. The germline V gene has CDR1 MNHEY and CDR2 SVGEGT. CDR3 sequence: CATAPGTSGGRDTQYF. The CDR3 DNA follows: TGTGCCACCGCTCCGGGAACTAGCGGGGGGCGAGATACGCAGTATTTT.

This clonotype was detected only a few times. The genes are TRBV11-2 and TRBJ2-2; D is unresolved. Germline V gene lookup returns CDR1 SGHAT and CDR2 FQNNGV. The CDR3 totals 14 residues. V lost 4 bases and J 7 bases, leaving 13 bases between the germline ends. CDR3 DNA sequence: TGTGCCAGCAGCTCAAGGGCGGTAGGCGGGGAGCTGTTTTTT. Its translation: CASSSRAVGGELFF.

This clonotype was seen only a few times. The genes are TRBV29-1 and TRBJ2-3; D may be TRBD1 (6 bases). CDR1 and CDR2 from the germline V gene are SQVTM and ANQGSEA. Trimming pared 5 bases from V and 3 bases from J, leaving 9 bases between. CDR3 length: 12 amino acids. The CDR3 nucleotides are TGCAGCGTTTTACAGGGTACAGATACGCAGTATTTT. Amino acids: CSVLQGTDTQYF.

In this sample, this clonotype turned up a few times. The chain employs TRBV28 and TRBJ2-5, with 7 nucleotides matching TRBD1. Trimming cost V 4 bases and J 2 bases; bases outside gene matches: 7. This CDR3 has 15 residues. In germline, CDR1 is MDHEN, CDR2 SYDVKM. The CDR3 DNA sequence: TGTGCCAGCAGTTCCCCAGGGGGTCCTCAAGAGACCCAGTACTTC. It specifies CASSSPGGPQETQYF. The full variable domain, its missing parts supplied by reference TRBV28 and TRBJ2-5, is DVKVTQSSRYLVKRTGEKVFLECVQDMDHENMFWYRQDPGLGLRLIYFSYDVKMKEKGDIPEGYSVSREKKERFSLILESASTNQTSMYLCASSSPGGPQETQYFGPGTRLLVL.

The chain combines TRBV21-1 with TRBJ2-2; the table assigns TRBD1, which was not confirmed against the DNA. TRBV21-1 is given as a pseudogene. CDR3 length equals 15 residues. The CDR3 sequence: CASRYRDRFTGELFF. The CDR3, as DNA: TGTGCCAGCAGGTACCGGGACAGGTTCACCGGGGAGCTGTTTTTT.

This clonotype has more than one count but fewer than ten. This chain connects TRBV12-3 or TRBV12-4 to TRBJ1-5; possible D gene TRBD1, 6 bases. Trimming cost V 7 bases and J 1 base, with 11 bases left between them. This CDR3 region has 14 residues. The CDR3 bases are TGTGCCAGCACTCTAGGGGGGAGCAATCAGCCCCAGCATTTT. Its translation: CASTLGGSNQPQHF.

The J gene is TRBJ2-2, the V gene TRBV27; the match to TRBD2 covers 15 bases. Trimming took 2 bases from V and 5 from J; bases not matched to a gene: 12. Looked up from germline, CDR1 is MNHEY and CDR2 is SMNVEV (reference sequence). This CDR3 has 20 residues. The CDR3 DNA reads TGTGCCAGCAGTTTACTTCCGGGACTAGCGGGAGGCGGGTGGACCGGGGAGCTGTTTTTT. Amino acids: CASSLLPGLAGGGWTGELFF.

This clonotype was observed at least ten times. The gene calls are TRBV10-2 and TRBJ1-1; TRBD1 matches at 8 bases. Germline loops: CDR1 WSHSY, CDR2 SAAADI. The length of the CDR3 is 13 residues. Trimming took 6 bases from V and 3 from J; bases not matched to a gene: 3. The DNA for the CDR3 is TGCGCCAGCAGCCGGACAGGGTACACTGAAGCTTTCTTT. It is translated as CASSRTGYTEAFF.

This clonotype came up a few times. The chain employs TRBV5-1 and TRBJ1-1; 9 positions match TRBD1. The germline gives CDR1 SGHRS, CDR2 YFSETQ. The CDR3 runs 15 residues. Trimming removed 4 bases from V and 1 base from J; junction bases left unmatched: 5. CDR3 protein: CASSPQTGGNTEAFF. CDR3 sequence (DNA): TGCGCCAGCAGCCCGCAGACAGGGGGGAACACTGAAGCTTTCTTT.

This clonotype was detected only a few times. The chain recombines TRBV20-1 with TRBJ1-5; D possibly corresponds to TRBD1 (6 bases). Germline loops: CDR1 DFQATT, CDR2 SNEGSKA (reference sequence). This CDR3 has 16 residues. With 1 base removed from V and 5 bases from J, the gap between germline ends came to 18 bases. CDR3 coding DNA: TGCAGTGCTAGAGGGAGTGCTAACGCAGGGGATCAGCCCCAGCATTTT. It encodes CSARGSANAGDQPQHF.

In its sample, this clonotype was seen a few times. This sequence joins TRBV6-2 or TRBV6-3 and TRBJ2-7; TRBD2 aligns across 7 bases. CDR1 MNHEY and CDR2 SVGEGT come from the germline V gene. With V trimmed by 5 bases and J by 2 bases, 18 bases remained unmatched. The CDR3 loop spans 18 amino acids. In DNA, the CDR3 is TGTGCCAGCAGTACCCCCTTTAGCGGGCGCTTCTTCCCCTACGAGCAGTACTTC. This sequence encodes CASSTPFSGRFFPYEQYF.